The clone carrying this T cell receptor beta chain was seen just once. RNA amounts of about 0.5 to 1 ug underwent reverse transcription with random hexamers. TCRdb analysed the immunoSEQ multiplex PCR reads with MiXCR anew, one entry per CDR3 protein. This sample has approximately 100,000 distinct CDR3 sequences, with about nine tenths found just once. The data were obtained in a study of CD8 T cells in Susac syndrome. CD8+ and CD4+ T cells from blood underwent TCR beta sequencing. Germline V gives CDR1 DFQATT, CDR2 SNEGSKA (reference sequence). With 3 bases removed from V and 1 base from J, the gap between germline ends came to 10 bases. CDR3 length: 14 amino acids.

This sequence joins TRBV20-1 and TRBJ2-1; D remains ambiguous. The sequence was obtained from a human donor in good health. The sequencing sample was made of CD4+ T cells from PBMCs. CDR3 residues: CSARPVPSYNEQFF. CDR3 coding DNA: TGCAGTGCTAGGCCCGTGCCTTCCTACAATGAGCAGTTCTTC.